Below, 27 T cell receptor beta chains from the same sample are listed, as sequenced in a study of T-cell reconstitution after alpha-beta-depleted transplantation in children. Unique molecular identifiers tagged the TCRbeta library. TCRdb re-called the PCR reads with MiXCR, one entry per CDR3 protein. In the table there are hundreds of thousands of distinct CDR3 sequences, around 15% of which are singletons. The material was PBMCs, mostly from graft donor cells, obtained 360 days after TCRalphabeta/CD19-depleted stem cell transplant. These receptors were taken from a boy under two years old who had a stem cell transplant for Wiskott-Aldrich syndrome, so the T cells may come from the graft donor.

V and J are TRBV27 and TRBJ1-4, with D maybe TRBD1 (6 bases). The germline V and J ends were trimmed by 7 bases and 2 bases, with 20 bases remaining between them. CDR1 is MNHEY, CDR2 SMNVEV, per germline (reference sequence). CDR3 length: 17 residues. The CDR3 nucleotides are TGTGCCAGCAAAGTCTCCGGCAGGGGCTATACTAATGAAAAACTGTTTTTT. Translating gives CASKVSGRGYTNEKLFF.

V usage is TRBV5-1 and J usage is TRBJ2-1, with TRBD1 matching 7 bases. CDR1 SGHRS and CDR2 YFSETQ come from the germline V gene. V lost 6 bases to trimming and J lost 7 bases; unmatched junction nucleotides: 7. The CDR3 contains 13 residues. As DNA, the CDR3 is TGCGCCAGCACATTAGGGGGCAGAAATGAGCAGTTCTTC. It translates to CASTLGGRNEQFF.

J is TRBJ1-2 and V is TRBV5-1; 7 positions agree with TRBD1. This CDR3 region has 16 residues. Germline values: CDR1 SGHRS, CDR2 YFSETQ. J lost 6 bases, V lost 4 bases, and 15 bases had no gene match. CDR3 sequence (DNA): TGCGCCAGCAGCCTCGACCCTTGGACAGGACGGAATGGCTACACCTTC. This translates into CASSLDPWTGRNGYTF.

V is TRBV2 and J is TRBJ2-2; TRBD2 matches 7 bases. V was clipped by 3 bases and J by 0 bases; unmatched bases: 7. CDR1 is SNHLY, CDR2 FYNNEI, per germline. This CDR3 region has 17 residues. The chain's CDR3 is CASSEPTGGANTGELFF. CDR3 nucleotide sequence: TGTGCCAGCAGTGAGCCTACGGGAGGAGCGAACACCGGGGAGCTGTTTTTT.

The rearrangement uses TRBV7-6 and TRBJ1-2, with 7 bases that match TRBD1. J was trimmed by 4 bases and V by 4 bases; bases with no gene match: 12. The CDR3 length is 16 residues. The germline CDR1 and CDR2 sequences are SGHVS and FNYEAQ. The CDR3 nucleotides are TGTGCCAGCAGCTCCACCCCCAGGGGGTTTCGCTATGGCTACACCTTC. Its translation is CASSSTPRGFRYGYTF.

This clonotype was recorded a few times. The V and J genes are TRBV11-2 and TRBJ2-3; D is uncertain. From germline, CDR1 is SGHAT and CDR2 FQNNGV. The CDR3 totals 12 residues. V lost 5 bases, J lost 6 bases, and 9 bases lay in between. CDR3 sequence: CASSQLGDTQYF. The CDR3 nucleotides read TGTGCCAGCAGCCAGTTAGGGGATACGCAGTATTTT.

The chain combines TRBV9 with TRBJ2-1; perhaps TRBD2 as D (5 bases). Deletions cut 0 bases from V and 0 bases from J, with 7 bases between. Germline CDR1 and CDR2: SGDLS and YYNGEE. This CDR3 has 15 amino acids. This chain's CDR3 is CASSVDGNSYNEQFF. In DNA, the CDR3 is TGTGCCAGCAGCGTAGACGGGAACTCCTACAATGAGCAGTTCTTC.

This clonotype has just a few counts. The chain links TRBV5-5 to TRBJ2-3; D is uncertain. Trimming took off 0 bases at V and 1 base at J, with 6 bases between the two ends. This CDR3 is built from 14 residues. Germline loops: CDR1 SGHKS, CDR2 YYEKEE (reference sequence). In nucleotides, the CDR3 is TGTGCCAGCAGCTTGGGTGCCCGCACAGATACGCAGTATTTT. It translates to CASSLGARTDTQYF.

The gene calls are TRBV3-1 and TRBJ2-7, with 8 bases aligning to TRBD1. Germline lookup yields CDR1 LGHDT and CDR2 YNNKEL (reference sequence). V trimming: 0 bases; J trimming: 2 bases; junction bases outside the gene matches: 3. This CDR3 has 15 amino acids. The CDR3 loop reads CASSQDETGAYEQYF. The CDR3 DNA reads as TGTGCCAGCAGCCAAGATGAGACAGGGGCCTACGAGCAGTACTTC.

This chain uses TRBV20-1 with TRBJ2-3, with D hard to call. With 6 bases removed from V and 6 bases from J, the gap between germline ends came to 10 bases. This CDR3 spans 11 amino acids. Germline assignment: CDR1 DFQATT and CDR2 SNEGSKA (reference sequence). The CDR3 here is CSARLRDTQYF. The CDR3 DNA follows: TGCAGTGCCAGGCTGAGGGATACGCAGTATTTT.

Only a few counts were recorded for this clonotype. The chain joins TRBV4-1 to TRBJ2-3, with D perhaps TRBD2 (6 bases). Deletions cut 4 bases from V and 7 bases from J, with 18 bases between. Germline assignment: CDR1 MGHRA and CDR2 YSYEKL. CDR3 length: 15 residues. In DNA, the CDR3 is TGCGCCAGCAGCCGTACGGGACTTGACATGTATACGCAGTATTTT. It yields the protein CASSRTGLDMYTQYF.

In this sample, this clonotype turned up a few times. J is TRBJ1-5 and V is TRBV6-5, with D hard to call. V lost 1 base, J lost 5 bases, and 15 bases lay in between. Germline V lookup: CDR1 MNHEY, CDR2 SVGAGI. This CDR3 comprises 16 residues. CDR3: CASSYFGLGRDQPQHF. In nucleotides, the CDR3 is TGTGCCAGCAGTTACTTCGGACTCGGGAGGGATCAGCCCCAGCATTTT.

This clonotype has only one observation. The chain links TRBV3-1 to TRBJ2-4, with TRBD1 as a possible D gene (5 bases). Germline CDR1 LGHDT, CDR2 YNNKEL (reference sequence). V lost 4 bases and J lost 10, with 17 bases in between. The CDR3 is made up of 14 amino acids. The CDR3 DNA is TGTGCCAGCAGCCGGTCAACTATAGGGGATATTCAGTACTTC. Protein: CASSRSTIGDIQYF.

The V call is TRBV11-2, the J call TRBJ2-1; 7 nucleotides agree with TRBD2. The V gene end was trimmed by 0 bases and the J gene end by 4 bases; junction bases not matched to a gene: 6. The CDR3 sequence is 16 residues long. Germline CDR1 SGHAT, CDR2 FQNNGV. CDR3 in DNA: TGTGCCAGCAGCTTAGAACGGGGGGTCGCTTACAATGAGCAGTTCTTC. Translated: CASSLERGVAYNEQFF.

CDR3 sequence (DNA): TGTGCCAGCAGCTCCCTACAGGGGTCCCCCTACGAGCAGTACTTC. Translating gives CASSSLQGSPYEQYF. J is TRBJ2-7 and V is TRBV11-2; 7 nucleotides line up with TRBD1. The germline gives CDR1 SGHAT, CDR2 FQNNGV. V shed 4 bases and J 2 bases; nucleotides not matched to a gene: 8. This CDR3 is built from 15 residues.

This clonotype has only a few counts. V is TRBV27 and J is TRBJ2-7, with D possibly TRBD1 on 6 matching bases. CDR3 size: 16 residues. The V gene lost 2 bases and the J gene lost 0 bases, with 14 bases spanning the gap. Germline CDR1 is MNHEY and CDR2 is SMNVEV (reference sequence). In DNA, the CDR3 is TGTGCCAGCAGTTTAGGGGGCGGGCCGAGCTCCTACGAGCAGTACTTC. This sequence encodes CASSLGGGPSSYEQYF.

In its sample, this clonotype was seen a few times. The CDR3 nucleotides read TGTGCCACCAGCACGTGGAATACGCAGTATTTT. This encodes CATSTWNTQYF. The chain employs TRBV24-1 and TRBJ2-3; D uncertain. This CDR3 has 11 amino acids. With 7 bases removed from V and 7 bases from J, the gap between germline ends came to 8 bases. Germline-derived CDR1 and CDR2 are KGHDR and SFDVKD.

V gene TRBV4-1 combines with J gene TRBJ2-1, with 13 positions matching TRBD2. The CDR3 covers 18 residues. Unmatched junction bases numbered 9, after V lost 1 base and J lost 6 bases. The germline gives CDR1 MGHRA, CDR2 YSYEKL. CDR3 nucleotide sequence: TGCGCCAGCAGCCAAGGGGCCCTAGGGACTAGCGGGATCAATGAGCAGTTCTTC. Translating gives CASSQGALGTSGINEQFF.

The rearrangement uses TRBV6-1 and TRBJ2-5; TRBD2 matches 9 bases. This CDR3 is 13 amino acids long. Trimming took 7 bases from V and 4 from J; bases not matched to a gene: 4. The V gene's germline CDR1 is MNHNS and CDR2 SASEGT. CDR3 sequence reads: CASTAGGLETQYF. The CDR3 DNA is TGTGCCAGCACCGCGGGGGGGCTAGAGACCCAGTACTTC.

The chain uses TRBV7-9 and TRBJ2-7; possible D gene TRBD2, 6 bases. Trimming stripped 5 bases from V and 0 bases from J, with 23 bases between. The CDR3 runs 18 residues. Germline V CDR1 and CDR2: SEHNR, FQNEAQ (reference sequence). CDR3 region: CASSVPYAPGVSSYEQYF. The CDR3 DNA follows: TGTGCCAGCAGCGTACCGTACGCACCGGGAGTAAGCTCCTACGAGCAGTACTTC.

The chain joins TRBV12-3 or TRBV12-4 to TRBJ2-1; perhaps TRBD2 as D (6 bases). V lost 6 bases to trimming and J lost 5 bases, with 14 bases between them. The CDR3 runs 14 residues. CDR3 bases: TGTGCCAGCAGCCGCGGGACTCCACACAATGAGCAGTTCTTC. Translating it yields CASSRGTPHNEQFF.

This clonotype came up a few times. The chain uses TRBV4-1 and TRBJ2-7; maybe TRBD1 (6 bases). Germline V gene lookup returns CDR1 MGHRA and CDR2 YSYEKL. The CDR3 has 11 amino acids. The V gene lost 1 base and the J gene lost 9 bases, with 7 bases spanning the gap. The CDR3, as DNA: TGCGCCAGCAGCCAAGGAGGGGGGCAGTACTTC. Translation: CASSQGGGQYF.

The chain couples TRBV20-1 to TRBJ2-1; TRBD2 agrees at 9 bases. Germline lookup yields CDR1 DFQATT and CDR2 SNEGSKA (reference sequence). The length of the CDR3 is 13 residues. J gave up 7 bases and V 5 bases, and 6 bases lay outside the gene matches. CDR3 coding DNA: TGCAGTGCTGAGGCGGGGGGGCTGAATGAGCAGTTCTTC. The encoded protein is CSAEAGGLNEQFF.

The rearrangement links TRBV10-2 to TRBJ2-7; 11 nucleotides agree with TRBD1. Germline trimming cut 8 bases from V and 2 bases from J; bases unmatched to any gene: 2. Germline V gene data show CDR1 as WSHSY and CDR2 as SAAADI. The CDR3 has 13 residues. The CDR3 loop is CASGTGGTYEQYF. The DNA of the CDR3 is TGCGCCAGCGGGACAGGGGGTACCTACGAGCAGTACTTC.

The rearrangement links TRBV27 to TRBJ2-7; TRBD1 matches 9 bases. Germline CDR1 reads MNHEY; CDR2 reads SMNVEV (reference sequence). The CDR3 has 18 amino acids. Trimming took 3 bases from V and 2 from J; bases not matched to a gene: 14. The CDR3 loop is CASSFVWFLGQGPYEQYF. The DNA of the CDR3 is TGTGCCAGCAGTTTTGTGTGGTTTCTGGGACAGGGTCCCTACGAGCAGTACTTC.

The chain has TRBV10-3 and TRBJ2-5; tentative D call: TRBD2 (6 bases). V dropped 0 bases and J dropped 5 bases, with 10 bases sitting between them. Germline values: CDR1 ENHRY, CDR2 SYGVKD. CDR3 length equals 14 residues. As DNA, the CDR3 is TGTGCCATCAGTGAGTCGCTACGGGAGGAGACCCAGTACTTC. Amino acids: CAISESLREETQYF.

The V call is TRBV18, the J call TRBJ2-7, with 11 positions matching TRBD1. Trimming removed 4 bases from V and 4 bases from J; junction bases left unmatched: 3. The CDR3 runs 14 residues. The V gene's germline CDR1 is KGHSH and CDR2 LQKENI. Here the CDR3 reads CASSRDRGVYEQYF. The CDR3, as DNA: TGTGCCAGCTCACGGGACAGGGGGGTTTACGAGCAGTACTTC.